This is a list of T cell receptor beta chains from one sample in a study of CD8+ T cells in alopecia areata. TCRdb's copy holds only in-frame clones and misses some; the assay was immunoSEQ multiplex PCR. Seen here are roughly 190,000 clones, 60% observed once, and the top ten hold over 0.9%. Sequencing used CD4+ T cells sorted from blood, obtained at week 24, from a patient treated with tofacitinib. These receptors originate from a human donor with alopecia areata. The CDR3 runs from the conserved cysteine through the conserved F or W. The order of the fields is CDR3 protein, CDR3 DNA, D gene, clone size, J gene, V gene. A D gene is named only where the DNA matches it firmly. Clone sizes are given selectively: once, few, many, or a class where the clone is expanded.

CASSPRECQETQYF | TGTGCCAGCTCACCGAGGGAGTGCCAAGAGACCCAGTACTTC | - | - | TRBJ2-5 | TRBV18
CATGTSGGPYEQYF | TGTGCGACAGGGACTAGCGGGGGCCCCTACGAGCAGTACTTC | TRBD2 | - | TRBJ2-7 | TRBV30
CSGRQVYNEQFF | TGCAGCGGGCGACAGGTCTACAATGAGCAGTTCTTC | - | - | TRBJ2-1 | TRBV29-1
CASSWGRNTEAFF | TGTGCCAGCAGTTGGGGCCGGAACACTGAAGCTTTCTTT | - | - | TRBJ1-1 | TRBV6-5
CSVIPGGSGGKAFF | TGCAGCGTTATCCCGGGGGGATCTGGAGGTAAAGCTTTCTTT | - | - | TRBJ1-1 | TRBV29-1
CAVSPGGSYNEQFF | TGTGCCGTCTCCCCCGGGGGATCCTACAATGAGCAGTTCTTC | - | few | TRBJ2-1 | TRBV10-3
CASRGVGTTAYEQYF | TGTGCCAGCAGGGGGGTGGGGACAACCGCCTACGAGCAGTACTTC | - | - | TRBJ2-7 | TRBV7-2
CASQGVAGYTF | TGTGCCAGCCAGGGGGTGGCCGGCTACACCTTC | TRBD1 | - | TRBJ1-2 | TRBV25-1
CASSPLDAGINYGYTF | TGTGCCAGCAGCCCGCTCGATGCGGGGATCAACTATGGCTACACCTTC | - | - | TRBJ1-2 | TRBV7-2
CSVEYRGFLETQYF | TGCAGCGTTGAATACCGGGGGTTTTTGGAGACCCAGTACTTC | - | few | TRBJ2-5 | TRBV29-1
CSAERIGAGFDEQFF | TGCAGCGCCGAACGTATAGGGGCAGGATTCGATGAGCAGTTCTTC | - | few | TRBJ2-1 | TRBV29-1
CSVADSWTEYGYTF | TGCAGCGTTGCTGACAGTTGGACGGAATATGGCTACACCTTC | - | - | TRBJ1-2 | TRBV29-1
CASSSSGEGAFF | TGTGCCAGCAGTTCCAGCGGCGAGGGTGCGTTCTTC | - | - | TRBJ2-1 | TRBV28
CATSPGGRYTEAFF | TGTGCCACCAGCCCAGGGGGCAGGTACACTGAAGCTTTCTTT | TRBD1 | - | TRBJ1-1 | TRBV15
CASRGLGQSNEQFF | TGTGCCAGCAGGGGTTTAGGACAGAGCAATGAGCAGTTCTTC | - | few | TRBJ2-1 | TRBV6-1
CAWSVSGDTQYF | TGTGCCTGGAGTGTTTCCGGGGATACGCAGTATTTT | - | - | TRBJ2-3 | TRBV30
CASSELPGGYTF | TGTGCCAGCAGTGAATTGCCGGGTGGCTACACCTTC | - | - | TRBJ1-2 | TRBV25-1
CASSLGQEYNEQFF | TGCGCCAGCAGCTTGGGCCAGGAATACAATGAGCAGTTCTTC | - | - | TRBJ2-1 | TRBV5-1
CASSFGQGNSPLHF | TGCGCCAGCAGCTTTGGACAGGGTAATTCACCCCTCCACTTT | TRBD1 | few | TRBJ1-6 | TRBV5-1
CASSLGSRAVYGYTF | TGTGCCAGCAGCTTGGGGAGTAGGGCGGTATATGGCTACACCTTC | - | - | TRBJ1-2 | TRBV5-8
CASSATGGEKLFF | TGTGCCAGCTCAGCGACAGGGGGCGAAAAACTGTTTTTT | TRBD1 | - | TRBJ1-4 | TRBV18
CATSRDAGGDQPQHF | TGTGCCACCAGCAGAGATGCGGGGGGCGATCAGCCCCAGCATTTT | - | - | TRBJ1-5 | TRBV15
CASSQWQGSGQPQHF | TGCGCCAGCAGTCAATGGCAAGGATCGGGTCAGCCCCAGCATTTT | - | - | TRBJ1-5 | TRBV23-1
CASSLRQERGYTF | TGTGCCAGCAGCTTACGACAGGAGAGGGGCTACACCTTC | - | - | TRBJ1-2 | TRBV7-2
CASSLAPDTQYF | TGTGCCAGCAGCTTGGCCCCCGATACGCAGTATTTT | - | - | TRBJ2-3 | TRBV5-6
CAWSVYSGSSSGANVLTF | TGTGCCTGGAGTGTGTATTCGGGTAGTAGCTCTGGGGCCAACGTCCTGACTTTC | - | few | TRBJ2-6 | TRBV30
CSAGSGFTDTQYF | TGCAGCGCCGGAAGCGGGTTCACAGATACGCAGTATTTT | - | - | TRBJ2-3 | TRBV29-1
CASSESGVGYGYTF | TGTGCCAGCAGTGAAAGTGGGGTAGGATATGGCTACACCTTC | - | - | TRBJ1-2 | TRBV25-1
CSVGAPKGYTF | TGCAGCGTTGGAGCGCCGAAGGGCTACACCTTC | - | - | TRBJ1-2 | TRBV29-1
CASSLQGGGAFQETQYF | TGTGCCAGCAGCTTACAGGGCGGGGGGGCGTTTCAAGAGACCCAGTACTTC | TRBD2 | - | TRBJ2-5 | TRBV7-6
CATSRGGIGSSYEQYF | TGTGCCACCAGCAGAGGGGGGATAGGAAGCTCCTACGAGCAGTACTTC | - | - | TRBJ2-7 | TRBV15
CASENRVATGELFF | TGTGCCAGCGAGAACAGGGTAGCCACCGGGGAGCTGTTTTTT | - | once | TRBJ2-2 | TRBV25-1
CASSVHGQGGDGYTF | TGTGCCAGCAGCGTTCATGGACAGGGGGGAGATGGCTACACCTTC | TRBD1 | few | TRBJ1-2 | TRBV9
CSVRPGTGTYGYTF | TGCAGCGTCCGTCCCGGGACAGGGACCTATGGCTACACCTTC | TRBD1 | once | TRBJ1-2 | TRBV29-1
CASSLDGTRAEEQYF | TGTGCCAGCAGCTTGGATGGAACTAGGGCTGAGGAGCAGTACTTC | - | - | TRBJ2-7 | TRBV7-6
CSVAVGAWQPQHF | TGCAGCGTTGCGGTAGGGGCATGGCAGCCCCAGCATTTT | - | once | TRBJ1-5 | TRBV29-1
CASSVAGGSTDTQYF | TGTGCCAGCAGCGTAGCGGGGGGGAGCACAGATACGCAGTATTTT | TRBD2 | few | TRBJ2-3 | TRBV9
CASSPGHSNTGELFF | TGCGCCAGCAGCCCGGGACATTCGAACACCGGGGAGCTGTTTTTT | - | - | TRBJ2-2 | TRBV5-1
CASSQSGEQYF | TGCGCCAGCAGTCAATCTGGAGAGCAGTACTTC | - | - | TRBJ2-7 | TRBV23-1
CASSLRLAGGSADTQYF | TGTGCCAGCAGCCTCCGACTAGCGGGGGGGAGTGCAGATACGCAGTATTTT | TRBD2 | - | TRBJ2-3 | TRBV11-2
CAWSVPGLAGENTGELFF | TGTGCCTGGAGTGTACCGGGACTAGCGGGTGAGAACACCGGGGAGCTGTTTTTT | TRBD2 | - | TRBJ2-2 | TRBV30
CASSDNPPQETQYF | TGTGCCAGCAGTGACAATCCGCCCCAAGAGACCCAGTACTTC | - | - | TRBJ2-5 | TRBV2
CASSVVPGANTEAFF | TGTGCCAGCAGCGTAGTACCAGGGGCGAACACTGAAGCTTTCTTT | - | - | TRBJ1-1 | TRBV9
CAWSRDRGTEAFF | TGTGCCTGGAGCAGGGACAGGGGAACTGAAGCTTTCTTT | TRBD1 | - | TRBJ1-1 | TRBV30
CASSQQETQYF | TGTGCCAGCAGCCAACAAGAGACCCAGTACTTC | - | - | TRBJ2-5 | TRBV2
CASSPLITTGEAFF | TGTGCCAGCAGCCCACTTATAACGACAGGGGAAGCTTTCTTT | TRBD1 | - | TRBJ1-1 | TRBV11-2
CASSLAGDQPQHF | TGTGCCAGCAGCTTGGCAGGGGATCAGCCCCAGCATTTT | - | - | TRBJ1-5 | TRBV7-9
CSAYYRPSGSPLHF | TGCAGCGCCTACTATAGGCCCAGCGGTTCACCCCTCCACTTT | - | - | TRBJ1-6 | TRBV29-1
CSVERRGSGGELFF | TGCAGCGTTGAAAGGCGGGGGTCGGGCGGGGAGCTGTTTTTT | TRBD2 | few | TRBJ2-2 | TRBV29-1
CASSDQGDEQFF | TGCGCCAGCAGCGATCAAGGTGATGAGCAGTTCTTC | - | - | TRBJ2-1 | TRBV5-1
CASSLASRAVAEAFF | TGTGCCAGCAGCTTAGCCAGCAGGGCGGTGGCTGAAGCTTTCTTT | - | - | TRBJ1-1 | TRBV7-2
CASSQDGQHSTDTQYF | TGCGCCAGCAGCCAAGACGGACAACACAGCACAGATACGCAGTATTTT | - | - | TRBJ2-3 | TRBV4-3
CAIRQDQRGYTF | TGTGCCATCAGGCAGGACCAACGGGGCTACACCTTC | - | - | TRBJ1-2 | TRBV10-3
CASSPLTRYEQYF | TGTGCCAGCAGCCCTTTGACGAGGTACGAGCAGTACTTC | - | - | TRBJ2-7 | TRBV7-8
CAWSVGQGNSPLHF | TGTGCCTGGAGTGTGGGACAGGGTAATTCACCCCTCCACTTT | TRBD1 | - | TRBJ1-6 | TRBV30
CASTKGDAGNYGYTF | TGTGCCAGCACCAAGGGGGACGCGGGGAACTATGGCTACACCTTC | - | once | TRBJ1-2 | TRBV27
CAIRSTNYEQYF | TGTGCCATCAGAAGTACAAACTACGAGCAGTACTTC | - | - | TRBJ2-7 | TRBV10-3
CSVDREGYGYTF | TGCAGCGTTGACAGGGAGGGCTATGGCTACACCTTC | - | - | TRBJ1-2 | TRBV29-1
CASSQDRLGPPRNEQFF | TGTGCCAGCAGCCAAGATCGGTTAGGTCCACCAAGGAATGAGCAGTTCTTC | - | - | TRBJ2-1 | TRBV14